This TCR beta chain originates from a study of radiotherapy plus CTLA-4 blockade in lung cancer. A word on this clone: Its cognate antigen is unknown.

The study treated chemo-refractory metastatic non-small-cell lung cancer patients with focal radiation plus ipilimumab CTLA-4 blockade. V lost 5 bases and J lost 2, with 20 bases in between. Germline V gene lookup returns CDR1 SEHNR and CDR2 FQNEAQ (reference sequence). The CDR3 sequence is 17 residues long. Assay used: immunoSEQ multiplex PCR; TCRdb lists only in-frame clones, some missing. The sample contains around 59,000 clones, less than 75% of which appear only once. Findings of the study overall: Blood saw expansion of tumor-derived TCR clones after radiotherapy plus ipilimumab.

The V and J genes are TRBV7-9 and TRBJ2-3; D may be TRBD1 (5 bases). Sequenced material: peripheral blood, taken from a patient treated with radiotherapy plus ipilimumab. This TCR came from a human donor with non-small cell lung cancer whose response to radiotherapy plus ipilimumab could not be evaluated. In DNA, the CDR3 is TGTGCCAGCAGCCCTAGGTGGGGCAGGCCAGACACAGATACGCAGTATTTT. As protein: CASSPRWGRPDTDTQYF.